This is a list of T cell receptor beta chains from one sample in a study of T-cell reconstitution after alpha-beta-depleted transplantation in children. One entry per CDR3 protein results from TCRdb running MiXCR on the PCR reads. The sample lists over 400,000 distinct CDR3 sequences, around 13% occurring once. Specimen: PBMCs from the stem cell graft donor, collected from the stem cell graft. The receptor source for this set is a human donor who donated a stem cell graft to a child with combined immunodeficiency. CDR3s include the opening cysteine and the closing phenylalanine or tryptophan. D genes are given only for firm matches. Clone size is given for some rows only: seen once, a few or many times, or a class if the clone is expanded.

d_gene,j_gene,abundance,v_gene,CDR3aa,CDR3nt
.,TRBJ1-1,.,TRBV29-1,CSVWEGAEAFF,TGCAGCGTTTGGGAGGGAGCTGAAGCTTTCTTT
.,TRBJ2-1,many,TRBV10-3,CAISESTGASLAHEQFF,TGTGCCATCAGTGAGTCGACCGGGGCTTCACTGGCCCATGAGCAGTTCTTC
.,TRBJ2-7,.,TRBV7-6,CASSWDGAYEQYF,TGTGCCAGCAGCTGGGACGGAGCCTACGAGCAGTACTTC
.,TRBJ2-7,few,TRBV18,CASSSTRDGSYEQYF,TGTGCCAGCTCATCGACCCGGGACGGTTCCTACGAGCAGTACTTC
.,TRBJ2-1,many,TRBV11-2,CASSLQDSSYNEQFF,TGTGCCAGCAGCCTACAAGATAGCTCCTACAATGAGCAGTTCTTC
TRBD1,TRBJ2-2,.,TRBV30,CASRGYGELFF,TGTGCCTCCAGGGGGTACGGGGAGCTGTTTTTT
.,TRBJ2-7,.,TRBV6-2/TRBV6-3,CASSYSPSSRYEQYF,TGTGCCAGCAGTTACTCTCCCTCATCCCGCTACGAGCAGTACTTC
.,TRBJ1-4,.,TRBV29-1,CSVEPGLTNEKLFF,TGCAGCGTCGAACCAGGGTTGACTAATGAAAAACTGTTTTTT
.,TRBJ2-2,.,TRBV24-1,CATSDRVLQPTGVTGELFF,TGTGCCACCAGTGATAGGGTGTTACAACCGACCGGAGTCACCGGGGAGCTGTTTTTT
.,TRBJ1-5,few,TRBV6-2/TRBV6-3,CASNPGAPAGQPQHF,TGTGCCAGCAATCCCGGGGCACCGGCGGGCCAGCCCCAGCATTTT
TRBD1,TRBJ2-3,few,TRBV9,CASSVGYRGRVKDTEDTQYF,TGTGCCAGCAGCGTAGGGTACAGGGGGCGCGTTAAAGACACTGAAGATACGCAGTATTTT
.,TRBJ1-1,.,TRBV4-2,CASSLGFGDLNTEAFF,TGTGCCAGCAGCCTGGGCTTTGGAGACCTGAACACTGAAGCTTTCTTT
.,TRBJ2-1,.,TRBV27,CASSPRFLYNEQFF,TGTGCCAGCAGTCCCAGGTTTCTCTACAATGAGCAGTTCTTC
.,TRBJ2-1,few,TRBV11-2,CASSLGGQSYYNEQFF,TGTGCCAGCAGCTTAGGCGGACAGTCCTACTACAATGAGCAGTTCTTC
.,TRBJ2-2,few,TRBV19,CASSTPTGRGTGELFF,TGTGCCAGTAGTACTCCAACAGGTCGGGGCACCGGGGAGCTGTTTTTT
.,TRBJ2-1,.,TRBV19,CASSSRATDYNEQFF,TGTGCCAGTAGTTCCAGAGCTACCGACTACAATGAGCAGTTCTTC
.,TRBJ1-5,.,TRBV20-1,CSAARGIMRPQHF,TGCAGTGCGGCCCGGGGGATAATGAGGCCCCAGCATTTT
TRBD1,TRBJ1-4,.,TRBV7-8,CASSLMERTGELFF,TGTGCCAGCAGCTTAATGGAACGGACAGGAGAACTGTTTTTT
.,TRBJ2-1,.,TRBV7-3,CASSTTSTPYNEQFF,TGTGCCAGCAGCACAACTAGCACTCCCTACAATGAGCAGTTCTTC
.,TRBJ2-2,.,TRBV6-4,CASSVNKDTGELFF,TGTGCCAGCAGTGTCAACAAAGACACCGGGGAGCTGTTTTTT
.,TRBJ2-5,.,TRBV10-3,CAISPSGQETQYF,TGTGCCATCAGCCCATCGGGCCAAGAGACCCAGTACTTC
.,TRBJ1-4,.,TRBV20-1,CSARKGPSNEKLFF,TGCAGTGCTAGAAAGGGACCGAGTAATGAAAAACTGTTTTTT
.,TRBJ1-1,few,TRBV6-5,CASSSGAVNTEAFF,TGTGCCAGCAGTTCCGGGGCAGTCAACACTGAAGCTTTCTTT
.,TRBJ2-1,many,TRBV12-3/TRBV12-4,CASSPLAHNEQFF,TGTGCCAGCAGTCCACTAGCCCACAATGAGCAGTTCTTC
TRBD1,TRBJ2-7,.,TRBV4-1,CASSQRDRVYEQYF,TGCGCCAGCAGCCAACGGGACAGGGTATACGAGCAGTACTTC
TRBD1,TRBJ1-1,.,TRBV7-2,CASSSRPPGQANTEAFF,TGTGCCAGCAGCTCCCGTCCTCCGGGACAGGCGAACACTGAAGCTTTCTTT
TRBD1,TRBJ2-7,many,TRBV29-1,CSVGQGSTYEQYF,TGCAGCGTCGGACAGGGGTCTACCTACGAGCAGTACTTC
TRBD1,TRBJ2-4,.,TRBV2,CASTGQGSIIQYF,TGTGCCAGCACGGGACAGGGGAGTATCATTCAGTACTTC
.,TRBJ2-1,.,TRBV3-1,CASSQENWYNEQFF,TGTGCCAGCAGCCAAGAGAACTGGTACAATGAGCAGTTCTTC
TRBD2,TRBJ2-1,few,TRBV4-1,CASSHWVGGSLAGTNEQFF,TGCGCCAGCAGCCACTGGGTTGGGGGTAGCCTAGCGGGAACGAACGAGCAGTTCTTC
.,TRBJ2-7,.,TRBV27,CASSLSGTRYEQYF,TGTGCCAGCAGTTTATCCGGGACTCGCTACGAGCAGTACTTC
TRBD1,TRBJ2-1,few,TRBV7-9,CASSSPGTGLYNEQFF,TGTGCCAGCAGCTCCCCCGGGACAGGGTTGTACAATGAGCAGTTCTTC